The TCR beta chain under discussion was sequenced for a study of CD8 T cells in Susac syndrome. General observations from the study: The number of individuals included in the study's TCR sequencing and HLA analysis was acknowledged as relatively small.

Trimming cost V 1 base and J 6 bases, with 18 bases left between them. This CDR3 is 16 amino acids long. The germline V gene encodes CDR1 SGHAT and CDR2 FQNNGV. Random hexamers primed reverse transcription of about 0.45 to 1 ug RNA. TCRdb itself ran the immunoSEQ multiplex PCR reads through MiXCR, one entry per CDR3 protein. The data hold a few hundred thousand distinct CDR3 sequences, with roughly 85% observed a single time. About this clonotype: No antigen is known for it.

The chain joins TRBV11-2 to TRBJ1-1, with D unresolved. The sequencing sample was made of CD8+ T cells from PBMCs. The receptor was derived from a human donor with multiple sclerosis. The CDR3 sequence: CASSLVGVRSGAEAFF. DNA for the CDR3: TGTGCCAGCAGCTTAGTCGGAGTGCGGTCCGGGGCTGAAGCTTTCTTT.